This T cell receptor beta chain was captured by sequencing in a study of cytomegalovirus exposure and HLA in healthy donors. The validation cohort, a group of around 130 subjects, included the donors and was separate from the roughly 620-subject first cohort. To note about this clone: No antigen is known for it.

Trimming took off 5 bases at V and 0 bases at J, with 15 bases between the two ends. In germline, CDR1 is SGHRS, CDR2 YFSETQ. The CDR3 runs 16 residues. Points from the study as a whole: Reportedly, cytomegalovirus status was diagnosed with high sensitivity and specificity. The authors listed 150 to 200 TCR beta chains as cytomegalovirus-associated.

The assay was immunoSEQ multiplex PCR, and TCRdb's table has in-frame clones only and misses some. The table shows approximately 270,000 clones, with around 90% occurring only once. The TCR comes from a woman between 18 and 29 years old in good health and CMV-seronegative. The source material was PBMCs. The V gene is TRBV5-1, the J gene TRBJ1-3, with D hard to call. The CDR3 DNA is TGCGCCAGCAGACTCGGGTCCTCGCCCTCTGGAAACACCATATATTTT. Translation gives CASRLGSSPSGNTIYF.